The 32 T cell receptor beta chains below all came from one sample that was sequenced in a study of blood T cell repertoires in COVID-19. Method: immunoSEQ multiplex PCR; TCRdb's copy keeps in-frame clones and lacks some. The sample lists 250,000 to 300,000 clones, roughly 93% occurring once. The sample comprised PBMCs or T cells enriched from blood (not recorded which). The receptors originated from a middle-aged woman with acute COVID-19.

The chain has TRBV18 and TRBJ2-7, with D tentatively TRBD2 (6 bases). The CDR3 contains 15 residues. V dropped 2 bases and J dropped 7 bases, with 18 bases sitting between them. The germline V gene encodes CDR1 KGHSH and CDR2 LQKENI. The CDR3 DNA reads TGTGCCAGCTCACCATTGCGGGACGGGCCGCGGGAGCAGTACTTC. Residues: CASSPLRDGPREQYF.

The V call is TRBV18, the J call TRBJ2-2; 7 bases agree with TRBD1. The CDR3 covers 15 residues. J gave up 1 base and V 5 bases, and 4 bases lay outside the gene matches. From germline, CDR1 is KGHSH and CDR2 LQKENI. This CDR3 reads CASSLDRLNTGELFF. CDR3 nucleotide sequence: TGTGCCAGCTCATTGGACAGGCTGAACACCGGGGAGCTGTTTTTT.

This clone has more than one count but fewer than ten. The rearrangement uses TRBV19 and TRBJ2-7; possibly TRBD1 for D (6 bases). The CDR3 consists of 14 residues. Between the trimmed V and J ends, which lost 11 bases and 1 base, there was a span of 18 bases. CDR1 and CDR2 from the germline V gene are LNHDA and SQIVND (reference sequence). This chain's CDR3 is CASQGTRISYEQYF. Written as DNA, the CDR3 is TGTGCCTCCCAGGGGACCCGTATTTCCTACGAGCAGTACTTC.

The CDR3 loop is CASSYLDRLDGYTF. The CDR3 bases are TGTGCCAGCAGTTACCTTGACAGGTTAGATGGCTACACCTTC. The chain combines TRBV6-2 or TRBV6-3 with TRBJ1-2, with D perhaps TRBD1 (6 bases). V was trimmed by 2 bases and J by 6 bases, leaving 13 bases between them. This CDR3 comprises 14 residues. Germline CDR1 and CDR2: MNHEY and SVGEGT.

This sequence joins TRBV4-3 and TRBJ1-5; D is possibly TRBD1 (5 bases). The CDR3 extends over 11 amino acids. V lost 10 bases, J lost 5 bases, and 9 bases lay in between. CDR1 is LGHNA, CDR2 YSLEER, per germline. In DNA form, the CDR3 reads TGCGCCACCAGGGCCGATCAGCCCCAGCATTTT. Its translation: CATRADQPQHF.

This chain connects TRBV7-2 to TRBJ2-7, with 7 bases matching TRBD1. The germline V gene encodes CDR1 SGHTA and CDR2 FQGNSA. The CDR3 runs 13 residues. The V segment lost 3 bases and the J segment 3 bases; nucleotides outside the gene matches: 2. CDR3 amino acids: CASSLDRLYEQYF. The CDR3 region has the DNA TGTGCCAGCAGCTTGGACAGGCTCTACGAGCAGTACTTC.

This chain connects TRBV9 to TRBJ1-6; tentative D call: TRBD1 (5 bases). The CDR3 is 13 amino acids. The V and J ends lost 3 bases and 5 bases respectively, with 6 bases between them. Germline values: CDR1 SGDLS, CDR2 YYNGEE. The CDR3 DNA reads TGTGCCAGCAGCGGGGGCAATAATTCACCCCTCCACTTT. It translates to CASSGGNNSPLHF.

The CDR3 loop is CASSLAVLGPGEAFF. The CDR3 coding sequence is TGTGCCAGCAGCTTAGCGGTTTTGGGGCCAGGGGAAGCTTTCTTT. V gene TRBV11-1 combines with J gene TRBJ1-1, with a tentative D call TRBD1 (5 bases). The CDR3 extends over 15 amino acids. The germline gives CDR1 SGHAT, CDR2 FQDESV (reference sequence). The germline V and J ends were trimmed by 0 bases and 8 bases, with 16 bases remaining between them.

This clone was counted between two and nine times. This chain joins TRBV25-1 and TRBJ1-1, with 8 bases fitting TRBD1. There are 11 residues in the CDR3. V was clipped by 9 bases and J by 10 bases; unmatched bases: 7. Germline lookup yields CDR1 MGHDK and CDR2 SYGVNS. The CDR3 sequence: CASQQGESAFF. CDR3 nucleotide sequence: TGTGCCAGTCAACAGGGGGAGTCAGCTTTCTTT.

This clone was detected only once. This chain uses TRBV5-1 with TRBJ2-7; 7 nucleotides agree with TRBD2. Germline-derived CDR1 and CDR2 are SGHRS and YFSETQ. J was trimmed by 0 bases and V by 4 bases; bases with no gene match: 10. The CDR3 has 16 amino acids. The CDR3 protein is CASSPAAGLSSYEQYF. The CDR3 nucleotides are TGCGCCAGCAGCCCAGCAGCGGGGTTAAGCTCCTACGAGCAGTACTTC.

The V call is TRBV28, the J call TRBJ1-2, with D possibly TRBD1 on 6 matching bases. In germline, CDR1 is MDHEN, CDR2 SYDVKM. The CDR3 contains 14 residues. Deletions cut 5 bases from V and 4 bases from J, with 14 bases between. The CDR3 bases are TGTGCCAGCAGTCCGACAGGTTTCGCCTATGGCTACACCTTC. Translating gives CASSPTGFAYGYTF.

V is TRBV4-1 and J is TRBJ2-7, with D possibly being TRBD1 (5 bases). Trimming stripped 3 bases from V and 0 bases from J, with 15 bases between. CDR1 and CDR2 from the germline V gene are MGHRA and YSYEKL. CDR3 length equals 16 residues. CDR3: CASSHLPQASSYEQYF. CDR3 DNA: TGCGCCAGCAGCCACCTCCCACAGGCGAGCTCCTACGAGCAGTACTTC.

This chain joins TRBV30 and TRBJ2-7; 7 positions agree with TRBD2. V trimming: 0 bases; J trimming: 7 bases; junction bases outside the gene matches: 3. The length of the CDR3 is 12 residues. CDR1 is GTSNPN, CDR2 SVGIG, per germline (reference sequence). CDR3 nucleotides: TGTGCCTGGAGTGTACGGGGGGTAGAGCAGTACTTC. This translates into CAWSVRGVEQYF.

V and J are TRBV28 and TRBJ2-3; the match to TRBD2 covers 11 bases. CDR3 length: 18 amino acids. V was clipped by 0 bases and J by 5 bases; unmatched bases: 10. Germline V gives CDR1 MDHEN, CDR2 SYDVKM. In DNA, the CDR3 is TGTGCCAGCAGTTTATGGAGAATAGCGGGGGGGCCCAGAGATACGCAGTATTTT. Translated: CASSLWRIAGGPRDTQYF.

This clone was detected once. The chain has TRBV7-9 and TRBJ2-1, with 7 bases matching TRBD2. The CDR3 runs to 16 residues. Trimming took 1 base from V and 4 from J; bases not matched to a gene: 7. CDR1 is SEHNR, CDR2 FQNEAQ, per germline (reference sequence). CDR3 coding DNA: TGTGCCAGCAGCTTAGTGTCACCTAGCGGTTACAATGAGCAGTTCTTC. This translates into CASSLVSPSGYNEQFF.

The chain's CDR3 is CASSLGGQGPNEQFF. CDR3 nucleotide sequence: TGTGCCAGCAGCTTGGGGGGACAGGGGCCCAATGAGCAGTTCTTC. The chain joins TRBV5-4 to TRBJ2-1; TRBD1 agrees at 10 bases. Trimming removed 0 bases from V and 6 bases from J; junction bases left unmatched: 3. Germline-derived CDR1 and CDR2 are SGHNT and YYREEE (reference sequence). The length of the CDR3 is 15 residues.

The chain carries TRBV5-1 and TRBJ2-1; D may be TRBD1 (5 bases). Germline CDR1 reads SGHRS; CDR2 reads YFSETQ. This CDR3 has 15 amino acids. Trimming left V 5 bases short and J 3 bases short, with 15 bases between. DNA of the CDR3: TGCGCCAGCAGACCTTCAGGGAAAAGCTACAATGAGCAGTTCTTC. This encodes CASRPSGKSYNEQFF.

V is TRBV7-6 and J is TRBJ1-1; D is uncertain. The CDR3 sequence is 12 residues long. Trimming removed 5 bases from V and 7 bases from J, with 11 bases in between. Per the germline V gene, CDR1 is SGHVS and CDR2 is FNYEAQ. CDR3 protein: CASSPGGHEAFF. CDR3 DNA sequence: TGTGCCAGCAGCCCGGGTGGCCATGAAGCTTTCTTT. The entire variable domain, with the rest obtained from reference TRBV7-6 and TRBJ1-1, is as follows: GAGVSQSPRYKVTKRGQDVALRCDPISGHVSLYWYRQALGQGPEFLTYFNYEAQQDKSGLPNDRFSAERPEGSISTLTIQRTEQRDSAMYRCASSPGGHEAFFGQGTRLTVV.

The chain is built from TRBV19 and TRBJ2-5; 9 nucleotides align to TRBD1. This CDR3 comprises 15 residues. With V trimmed by 3 bases and J by 5 bases, 7 bases remained unmatched. CDR1 LNHDA and CDR2 SQIVND come from the germline V gene (reference sequence). The DNA for the CDR3 is TGTGCCAGTAGTATCCCTCGACAGGGGGGGGAGACCCAGTACTTC. Translated, it gives CASSIPRQGGETQYF.

V is TRBV5-1 and J is TRBJ2-3, with 13 bases matching TRBD2. There are 18 residues in the CDR3. The junction had 8 bases not matched to a gene; V was cut back by 4 bases and J by 0 bases. Germline V lookup: CDR1 SGHRS, CDR2 YFSETQ. CDR3 bases: TGCGCCAGCAGCCCAAAGACTAGCGGGAGGACTAGCACAGATACGCAGTATTTT. It codes for CASSPKTSGRTSTDTQYF. Filled out from reference TRBV5-1 and TRBJ2-3, the complete variable domain reads KAGVTQTPRYLIKTRGQQVTLSCSPISGHRSVSWYQQTPGQGLQFLFEYFSETQRNKGNFPGRFSGRQFSNSRSEMNVSTLELGDSALYLCASSPKTSGRTSTDTQYFGPGTRLTVL.

The rearrangement joins TRBV5-6 to TRBJ2-3; D unresolved. This CDR3 spans 11 amino acids. Germline values: CDR1 SGHDT, CDR2 YYEEEE. V was pared by 5 bases and J by 4 bases, with 5 bases between. CDR3 protein: CASSYSDTQYF. As DNA, the CDR3 is TGTGCCAGCAGTTACTCAGATACGCAGTATTTT.

The chain carries TRBV19 and TRBJ2-7; no clear D. The ends were cut back, 7 bases at V and 3 bases at J, with 19 bases in the middle. The CDR3 is 15 residues long. Germline CDR1 and CDR2: LNHDA and SQIVND (reference sequence). DNA for the CDR3: TGTGCCAGTACTCTCGTTTTCGGAGCCCTCTACGAGCAGTACTTC. This gives the protein CASTLVFGALYEQYF.

This chain connects TRBV19 to TRBJ1-2, with D possibly being TRBD1 (5 bases). V dropped 7 bases and J dropped 2 bases, with 11 bases sitting between them. CDR3 size: 13 residues. Germline lookup yields CDR1 LNHDA and CDR2 SQIVND (reference sequence). CDR3 sequence reads: CASKGLQNYGYTF. CDR3 nucleotides: TGTGCCAGTAAGGGGCTCCAAAACTATGGCTACACCTTC. The full variable domain, rest sourced from reference TRBV19 and TRBJ1-2, is DGGITQSPKYLFRKEGQNVTLSCEQNLNHDAMYWYRQDPGQGLRLIYYSQIVNDFQKGDIAEGYSVSREKKESFPLTVTSAQKNPTAFYLCASKGLQNYGYTFGSGTRLTVV.

The chain carries TRBV7-8 and TRBJ2-2; 7 positions match TRBD2. The germline V gene encodes CDR1 SGHVS and CDR2 FQNEAQ. The CDR3 is 15 residues long. V trimming: 5 bases; J trimming: 5 bases; junction bases outside the gene matches: 8. The CDR3 region is CASSPGLPGTGELFF. CDR3 DNA sequence: TGTGCCAGCAGCCCGGGACTACCGGGGACCGGGGAGCTGTTTTTT.

J is TRBJ2-7 and V is TRBV6-6; TRBD1 might be the D (6 bases). This CDR3 region has 12 residues. The ends were cut back, 5 bases at V and 5 bases at J, with 10 bases in the middle. The germline V gene encodes CDR1 MNHNY and CDR2 SVGAGI (reference sequence). The CDR3 here is CASSVQGNEQYF. The CDR3 DNA sequence: TGTGCCAGCAGTGTACAGGGTAACGAGCAGTACTTC.

The J gene is TRBJ2-3, the V gene TRBV7-9, with 13 bases aligning to TRBD2. This CDR3 region has 16 residues. Per the germline V gene, CDR1 is SEHNR and CDR2 is FQNEAQ (reference sequence). Germline trimming cut 5 bases from V and 1 base from J; bases unmatched to any gene: 3. The CDR3 DNA sequence: TGTGCCAGCAGCGCAGGACTAGCGGGGGGCACAGATACGCAGTATTTT. Protein product: CASSAGLAGGTDTQYF.

This clone appeared once. The rearrangement links TRBV3-1 (or the pseudogene TRBV3-2) to TRBJ2-1, with 10 bases lining up with TRBD1. The CDR3 length is 15 residues. Germline V gene sequence: CDR1 LGHDT, CDR2 YNNKEL (reference sequence). Germline trimming cut 5 bases from V and 9 bases from J; bases unmatched to any gene: 10. As DNA, the CDR3 is TGTGCCAGCAGCGAACGAAGACAGGGGGCAGGTGAGCAGTTCTTC. Translating gives CASSERRQGAGEQFF.

J is TRBJ2-3 and V is TRBV2; 8 bases map to TRBD2. This CDR3 is 12 amino acids long. Germline CDR1 reads SNHLY; CDR2 reads FYNNEI. Trimming cost V 5 bases and J 9 bases; bases outside gene matches: 4. CDR3 loop: CASSQLAATQYF. The CDR3 nucleotides read TGTGCCAGCAGTCAACTAGCGGCGACGCAGTATTTT.

The chain combines TRBV10-3 with TRBJ1-2, with TRBD1 identical over 11 bases. The CDR3 covers 16 residues. CDR1 is ENHRY, CDR2 SYGVKD, per germline. Trimming cost V 4 bases and J 5 bases; bases outside gene matches: 9. CDR3 residues: CAISGGTGGSLYGYTF. The CDR3 DNA sequence: TGTGCCATCAGTGGAGGGACAGGGGGAAGTCTTTATGGCTACACCTTC.

The rearrangement joins TRBV6-5 to TRBJ2-1; 10 bases match TRBD2. V lost 6 bases to trimming and J lost 2 bases; unmatched junction nucleotides: 4. The length of the CDR3 is 15 residues. CDR1 is MNHEY, CDR2 SVGAGI, per germline. CDR3 region: CASRLAGGPYNEQFF. The DNA for the CDR3 is TGTGCCAGCAGATTAGCGGGGGGACCCTACAATGAGCAGTTCTTC.

This clone was observed once. The chain combines TRBV2 with TRBJ1-2, with no clear D. The germline gives CDR1 SNHLY, CDR2 FYNNEI. This CDR3 is built from 14 residues. The V end was cut by 4 bases, the J end by 4 bases, with 13 bases between. The CDR3 bases are TGTGCCAGCAGTGTAGGCGGAAATAGCTATGGCTACACCTTC. Encoded protein: CASSVGGNSYGYTF.

The chain recombines TRBV7-9 with TRBJ1-5, with D possibly TRBD1 on 5 matching bases. CDR1 is SEHNR and CDR2 is FQNEAQ in the germline V gene (reference sequence). V was pared by 1 base and J by 7 bases, with 8 bases between. This CDR3 spans 13 amino acids. CDR3 sequence (DNA): TGTGCCAGCAGCTTAGGCGGGACGCAGCCCCAGCATTTT. Its protein is CASSLGGTQPQHF.